Listed here are 2 T cell receptor beta chains from one sample, sequenced in a study of blood T cell repertoires in COVID-19. Profiling relied on immunoSEQ multiplex PCR, and the TCRdb table lists in-frame clones only, not all of them. The sample contains approximately 46,000 clones, around 88% of which appear only once. Sequencing input: peripheral blood. All receptors come from a human donor in a cohort sampled during active COVID-19.

The V gene is TRBV9, the J gene TRBJ2-6, with TRBD1 as a possible D gene (5 bases). V gave up 5 bases and J gave up 2 bases, with 11 bases separating them. The CDR3 runs to 15 residues. The germline V gene encodes CDR1 SGDLS and CDR2 YYNGEE. DNA for the CDR3: TGTGCCAGCAGAAAGGGGTTTACTGGGGCCAACGTCCTGACTTTC. Residues: CASRKGFTGANVLTF.

The chain carries TRBV5-4 and TRBJ1-5, with D perhaps matching TRBD1 (5 bases). Germline CDR1 and CDR2: SGHNT and YYREEE (reference sequence). CDR3 size: 17 residues. Trimming took off 3 bases at V and 3 bases at J, with 19 bases between the two ends. CDR3 amino acids: CASSSPNWGEDNQPQHF. The DNA of the CDR3 is TGTGCCAGCAGCTCCCCCAATTGGGGGGAGGACAATCAGCCCCAGCATTTT.